Listed below are T cell receptor beta chains from one sample, sequenced in a study of blood T cell repertoires in COVID-19. Generated by immunoSEQ multiplex PCR, the TCRdb table keeps only in-frame clones and is missing some. This table holds about 300,000 clones, roughly 89% found once. Sequences were obtained from peripheral blood. These receptor sequences come from a woman aged 25 to 39 with COVID-19, enrolled during active disease. The CDR3 runs from the conserved cysteine through the conserved F or W. The D gene is left open where the match is weak. Only some rows state a clone size, as once, few, many or a class for expanded clones.

clone_size	v_call	j_call	d_call	cdr3_aa	cdr3_nt
.	TRBV5-4	TRBJ2-2	.	CASSNSLRTGELFF	TGTGCCAGCAGTAACAGCCTCCGCACCGGGGAGCTGTTTTTT
.	TRBV4-1	TRBJ2-3	.	CASSQVRDTNTQYF	TGCGCCAGCAGCCAAGTAAGGGACACGAATACGCAGTATTTT
once	TRBV30	TRBJ1-1	.	CAWSVSGATEAFF	TGTGCCTGGAGTGTAAGTGGGGCGACTGAAGCTTTCTTT
.	TRBV18	TRBJ2-2	.	CASSPSRGTGELFF	TGTGCCAGCTCACCCTCCCGAGGGACCGGGGAGCTGTTTTTT
.	TRBV3-1/TRBV3-2	TRBJ2-5	TRBD2	CASSQGSLRGGVRETQYF	TGTGCCAGCAGCCAAGGTTCATTGCGCGGGGGGGTACGGGAGACCCAGTACTTC
.	TRBV19	TRBJ1-5	.	CASSIGGGQGNQPQHF	TGTGCCAGTAGTATAGGTGGAGGGCAAGGCAATCAGCCCCAGCATTTT
.	TRBV6-5	TRBJ1-2	TRBD1	CASSRTGGYDYGYTF	TGTGCCAGCAGTCGGACAGGGGGATATGACTATGGCTACACCTTC
.	TRBV19	TRBJ1-2	TRBD1	CASSITTGVGYTF	TGTGCCAGTAGTATAACGACAGGGGTTGGCTACACCTTC
.	TRBV7-9	TRBJ1-1	.	CASSSGTPEAFF	TGTGCCAGCAGCTCCGGGACACCTGAAGCTTTCTTT
.	TRBV6-1	TRBJ1-6	.	CASSEVLAGFNNSPLHF	TGTGCCAGCAGTGAAGTACTGGCGGGGTTCAATAATTCACCCCTCCACTTT
.	TRBV24-1	TRBJ1-1	.	CATSDGGNTEAFF	TGTGCCACCAGTGACGGGGGGAACACTGAAGCTTTCTTT
.	TRBV19	TRBJ1-2	.	CASSTGQPDYGYTF	TGTGCCAGTAGTACCGGACAACCTGACTATGGCTACACCTTC
medium-sized	TRBV10-1	TRBJ1-1	.	CASTAGRGTEAFF	TGCGCCAGCACGGCGGGGCGCGGAACTGAAGCTTTCTTT
.	TRBV6-2/TRBV6-3	TRBJ2-2	TRBD1	CASSQTGFTGELFF	TGTGCCAGCAGCCAGACAGGGTTCACCGGGGAGCTGTTTTTT
.	TRBV19	TRBJ1-2	.	CASSIASRAGWKGYTF	TGTGCCAGTAGTATTGCCTCCCGGGCGGGCTGGAAAGGCTACACCTTC
.	TRBV6-2/TRBV6-3	TRBJ1-1	TRBD1	CASTPQGADTEAFF	TGTGCCAGCACCCCGCAGGGGGCTGACACTGAAGCTTTCTTT
.	TRBV5-1	TRBJ1-2	TRBD1	CASSLGQGHGYTF	TGCGCCAGCAGCTTGGGACAGGGTCATGGCTACACCTTC
.	TRBV5-1	TRBJ2-2	.	CASSDGQGFDGELFF	TGCGCCAGCAGCGATGGTCAGGGATTTGACGGGGAGCTGTTTTTT
.	TRBV5-1	TRBJ1-6	.	CASSLARYSPLHF	TGCGCCAGCAGCTTGGCCCGGTATTCACCCCTCCACTTT
.	TRBV6-6	TRBJ1-1	TRBD1	CASSRIGGGTEAFF	TGTGCCAGCAGTCGGATAGGGGGCGGCACTGAAGCTTTCTTT
.	TRBV27	TRBJ1-5	.	CASSFISGNQPQHF	TGTGCCAGCAGTTTTATCAGCGGCAATCAGCCCCAGCATTTT
.	TRBV5-6	TRBJ1-5	.	CASSLGRVNQPQHF	TGTGCCAGCAGCTTGGGGAGGGTGAATCAGCCCCAGCATTTT
.	TRBV30	TRBJ1-5	.	CAWSSGRGSNQPQHF	TGTGCCTGGAGCTCCGGACGGGGGAGTAATCAGCCCCAGCATTTT
.	TRBV10-2	TRBJ2-3	.	CASKLGGGTVTDTQYF	TGCGCCAGCAAGTTAGGGGGGGGGACTGTCACAGATACGCAGTATTTT
.	TRBV4-1	TRBJ2-1	.	CASSLDFYNEQFF	TGCGCCAGCAGCCTTGACTTCTACAATGAGCAGTTCTTC
.	TRBV5-4	TRBJ1-1	.	CASTLGGKPLDTEAFF	TGTGCCAGTACTCTGGGGGGAAAACCCCTCGACACTGAAGCTTTCTTT
once	TRBV5-4	TRBJ1-4	.	CASSLPGGEKLFF	TGTGCCAGCAGCTTGCCCGGTGGTGAAAAACTGTTTTTT
.	TRBV9	TRBJ2-3	.	CASSVAITDTQYF	TGTGCCAGCAGCGTAGCTATCACAGATACGCAGTATTTT
.	TRBV13	TRBJ1-3	.	CASSATAPYRSSGNTIYF	TGTGCCAGCAGCGCAACGGCCCCCTACAGGAGCTCTGGAAACACCATATATTTT
.	TRBV5-5	TRBJ1-6	.	CASSLGDINSPLHF	TGTGCCAGCAGCTTAGGTGACATTAATTCACCCCTCCACTTT
.	TRBV4-2	TRBJ1-5	.	CASSQEGGGQPQHF	TGTGCCAGCAGCCAAGAAGGGGGTGGGCAGCCCCAGCATTTT
.	TRBV6-5	TRBJ2-2	TRBD2	CASRSAGEAGELFF	TGTGCCAGCAGATCGGCGGGGGAGGCCGGGGAGCTGTTTTTT
.	TRBV2	TRBJ2-2	.	CASSALQGSGELFF	TGTGCCAGCAGTGCATTACAGGGCTCCGGGGAGCTGTTTTTT
.	TRBV21-1	TRBJ1-5	.	CASSKGSRVNHSNQPQHF	TGTGCCAGCAGCAAAGGGTCACGGGTCAACCATAGCAATCAGCCCCAGCATTTT
.	TRBV10-3	TRBJ1-2	.	CAISESLNGDGYTF	TGTGCCATCAGTGAGTCGTTGAACGGTGATGGCTACACCTTC
.	TRBV27	TRBJ2-3	.	CASSLYPAEDTQYF	TGTGCCAGCAGTTTGTATCCGGCGGAAGATACGCAGTATTTT
.	TRBV6-6	TRBJ1-4	.	CASSYEGKGNEKLFF	TGTGCCAGCAGTTACGAAGGGAAGGGGAATGAAAAACTGTTTTTT
.	TRBV6-1	TRBJ1-2	TRBD1	CASSEAQGANYGYTF	TGTGCCAGCAGTGAAGCGCAGGGGGCGAACTATGGCTACACCTTC
.	TRBV7-7	TRBJ2-1	TRBD2	CASSLGLAVYNEQFF	TGTGCTAGCAGCTTAGGACTAGCGGTTTACAATGAGCAGTTCTTC
.	TRBV7-3	TRBJ2-3	TRBD2	CASSLGGRGTQYF	TGTGCCAGCAGCTTGGGAGGGAGGGGTACGCAGTATTTT
.	TRBV7-8	TRBJ2-4	TRBD1	CASSLGWGQDKNIQYF	TGTGCCAGCAGCTTAGGGTGGGGACAGGACAAAAACATTCAGTACTTC
few	TRBV5-4	TRBJ2-1	.	CASSFGGPSSYNEQFF	TGTGCCAGCAGCTTTGGGGGCCCGAGCTCCTACAATGAGCAGTTCTTC
once	TRBV28	TRBJ1-5	.	CASSANRVTQAVAHF	TGTGCCAGCAGTGCCAACCGGGTGACACAGGCTGTAGCGCATTTT
.	TRBV6-1	TRBJ1-2	.	CASSEVVHSSYGYTF	TGTGCCAGCAGTGAAGTGGTCCACTCGAGTTATGGCTACACCTTC
.	TRBV5-1	TRBJ1-1	.	CASSLSTSTEAFF	TGCGCCAGCAGCTTGTCAACCAGCACTGAAGCTTTCTTT
.	TRBV3-1/TRBV3-2	TRBJ1-1	TRBD1	CASSPRDRMNTEAFF	TGTGCCAGCAGCCCTAGGGACAGGATGAACACTGAAGCTTTCTTT
.	TRBV28	TRBJ1-3	.	CATLSSGNTIYF	TGTGCCACTTTGAGCTCTGGAAACACCATATATTTT
.	TRBV28	TRBJ1-6	.	CASSRTTGSPLHF	TGTGCCAGCAGTCGGACAACAGGATCACCCCTCCACTTT
.	TRBV7-6	TRBJ2-2	.	CASSTQGGEELFF	TGTGCCAGCAGTACCCAGGGGGGAGAGGAGCTGTTTTTT
.	TRBV5-5	TRBJ1-1	.	CASSRSGDERAEAFF	TGTGCCAGCAGCCGATCAGGGGACGAGAGGGCTGAAGCTTTCTTT
.	TRBV2	TRBJ1-6	.	CASIPTYNSPLHF	TGTGCCAGCATCCCCACCTATAATTCACCCCTCCACTTT
.	TRBV6-2/TRBV6-3	TRBJ1-5	TRBD1	CASSTGTGSNQPQHF	TGTGCCAGCAGTACCGGGACAGGGTCAAATCAGCCCCAGCATTTT
.	TRBV27	TRBJ1-6	.	CASSEGSTYNSPLHF	TGTGCCAGCAGTGAGGGCAGTACCTATAATTCACCCCTCCACTTT
.	TRBV5-6	TRBJ1-1	.	CASSDTGRLTEAFF	TGTGCCAGCAGCGATACAGGGAGACTCACTGAAGCTTTCTTT
.	TRBV2	TRBJ1-4	.	CASRKRLTTNEKLFF	TGTGCCAGCAGAAAAAGACTGACAACTAATGAAAAACTGTTTTTT
.	TRBV19	TRBJ2-1	TRBD1	CASSTGQGEIDEQFF	TGTGCCAGTAGTACCGGACAGGGGGAGATAGATGAGCAGTTCTTC
once	TRBV5-1	TRBJ1-1	.	CASSLKIGENTEAFF	TGCGCCAGCAGCTTGAAAATAGGGGAGAACACTGAAGCTTTCTTT
.	TRBV19	TRBJ1-2	.	CASEQNYGYTF	TGTGCCAGCGAACAAAACTATGGCTACACCTTC
.	TRBV5-6	TRBJ1-2	TRBD1	CASSFSAGGIGGYTF	TGTGCCAGCAGCTTCTCGGCAGGGGGGATAGGGGGCTACACCTTC
.	TRBV19	TRBJ2-2	TRBD1	CASSKFRDRGRDGELFF	TGTGCCAGTAGTAAATTCCGGGACAGGGGACGGGACGGGGAGCTGTTTTTT